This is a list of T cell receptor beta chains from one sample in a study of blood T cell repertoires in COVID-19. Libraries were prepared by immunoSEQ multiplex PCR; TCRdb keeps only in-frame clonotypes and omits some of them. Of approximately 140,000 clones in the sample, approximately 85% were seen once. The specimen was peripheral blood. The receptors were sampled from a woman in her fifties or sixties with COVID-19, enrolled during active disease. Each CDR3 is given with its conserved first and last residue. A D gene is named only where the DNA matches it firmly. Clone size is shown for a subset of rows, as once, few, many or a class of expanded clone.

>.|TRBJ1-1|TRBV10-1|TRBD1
TGCGCCAGCAGTCGCCAGGGGGCAAACACTGAAGCTTTCTTT
CASSRQGANTEAFF
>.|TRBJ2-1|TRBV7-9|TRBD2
TGTGCCAGCAGCTTAGAACTAGCGGGGGGCAATGAGCAGTTCTTC
CASSLELAGGNEQFF
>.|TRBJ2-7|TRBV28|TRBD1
TGTGCCAGCAGTCCCCGGGACAGGGACGAGCAGTACTTC
CASSPRDRDEQYF
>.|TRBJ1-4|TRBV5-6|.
TGTGCCAGCAGCCATGGGGAGGGAGTGAGAGAAAAACTGTTTTTT
CASSHGEGVREKLFF
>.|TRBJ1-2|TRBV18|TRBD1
TGTGCCAGCTCACCCGACAGGGGGCATGGCTACACCTTC
CASSPDRGHGYTF
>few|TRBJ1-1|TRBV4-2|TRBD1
TGTGCCAGCAGCCAAACAGGGGGCCAAACTGAAGCTTTCTTT
CASSQTGGQTEAFF
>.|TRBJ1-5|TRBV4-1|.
TGCGCCAGCAGCCACAGGGAAGGGGTGAGCAATCAGCCCCAGCATTTT
CASSHREGVSNQPQHF
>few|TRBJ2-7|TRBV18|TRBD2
TGTGCCAGCTCACCACAACAGGGGGGACTAGCGCAGGGCGAGCAGTACTTC
CASSPQQGGLAQGEQYF
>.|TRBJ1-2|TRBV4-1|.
TGCGCCAGCAGCCATCGCGTCTCTAACTATGGCTACACCTTC
CASSHRVSNYGYTF
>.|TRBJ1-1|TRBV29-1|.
TGCAGCGTCCATGGGGGGAGGGAGAACACTGAAGCTTTCTTT
CSVHGGRENTEAFF
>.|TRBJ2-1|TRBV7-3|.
TGTGCCAGCAGCCCCCTGGTGGCATACAATGAGCAGTTCTTC
CASSPLVAYNEQFF
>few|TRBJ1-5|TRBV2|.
TGTGCCAGCGATAAGGAGTATAGCAATCAGCCCCAGCATTTT
CASDKEYSNQPQHF
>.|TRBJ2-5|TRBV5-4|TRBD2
TGTGCCAGCAGCGCGGCGGGGGGGAGGGAGACCCAGTACTTC
CASSAAGGRETQYF
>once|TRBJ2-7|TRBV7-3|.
TGTGCCAGCAGCTTATCTTGGGACTCACCTTCCTCCGAGCAGTACTTC
CASSLSWDSPSSEQYF
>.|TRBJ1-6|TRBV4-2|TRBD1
TGTGCCAGCAGCCCCGGGACAGGCACGAATTCACCCCTCCACTTT
CASSPGTGTNSPLHF
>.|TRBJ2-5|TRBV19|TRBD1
TGTGCCAGTAGTGAGGGACAGGGAGGCCAAGAGACCCAGTACTTC
CASSEGQGGQETQYF
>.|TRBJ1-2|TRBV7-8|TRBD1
TGTGCCAGCAGCTTAGTCTCATGGGACAGGGGGGGCTACACCTTC
CASSLVSWDRGGYTF